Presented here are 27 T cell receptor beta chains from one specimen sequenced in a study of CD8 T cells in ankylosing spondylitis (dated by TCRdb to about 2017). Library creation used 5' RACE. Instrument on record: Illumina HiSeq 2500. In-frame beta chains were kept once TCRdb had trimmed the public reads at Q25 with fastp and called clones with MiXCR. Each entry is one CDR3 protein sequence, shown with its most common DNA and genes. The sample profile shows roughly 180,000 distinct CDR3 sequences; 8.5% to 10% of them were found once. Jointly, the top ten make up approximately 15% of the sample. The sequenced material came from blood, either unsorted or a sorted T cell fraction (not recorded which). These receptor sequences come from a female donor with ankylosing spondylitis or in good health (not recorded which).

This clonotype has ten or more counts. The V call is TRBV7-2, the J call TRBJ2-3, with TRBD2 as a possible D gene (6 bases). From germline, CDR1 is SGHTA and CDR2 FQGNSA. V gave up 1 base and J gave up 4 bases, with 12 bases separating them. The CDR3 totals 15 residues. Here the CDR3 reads CASSLGSWEADTQYF. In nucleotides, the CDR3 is TGTGCCAGCAGCTTAGGGTCCTGGGAGGCAGATACGCAGTATTTT.

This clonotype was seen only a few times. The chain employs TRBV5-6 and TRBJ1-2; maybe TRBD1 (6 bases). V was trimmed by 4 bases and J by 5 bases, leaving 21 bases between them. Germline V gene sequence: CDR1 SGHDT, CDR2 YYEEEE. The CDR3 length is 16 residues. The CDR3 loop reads CASSPGVRSGGYGYTF. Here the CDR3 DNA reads TGTGCCAGCAGCCCAGGGGTCAGGTCTGGGGGTTATGGCTACACCTTC.

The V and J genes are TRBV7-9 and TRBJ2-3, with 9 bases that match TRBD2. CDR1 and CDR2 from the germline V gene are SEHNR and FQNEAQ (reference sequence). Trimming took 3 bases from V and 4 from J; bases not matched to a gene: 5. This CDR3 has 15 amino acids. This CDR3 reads CASSFGTSPADTQYF. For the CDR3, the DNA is TGTGCCAGCAGCTTCGGGACTAGCCCCGCAGATACGCAGTATTTT. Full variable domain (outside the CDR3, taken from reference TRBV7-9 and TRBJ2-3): DTGVSQNPRHKITKRGQNVTFRCDPISEHNRLYWYRQTLGQGPEFLTYFQNEAQLEKSRLLSDRFSAERPKGSFSTLEIQRTEQGDSAMYLCASSFGTSPADTQYFGPGTRLTVL.

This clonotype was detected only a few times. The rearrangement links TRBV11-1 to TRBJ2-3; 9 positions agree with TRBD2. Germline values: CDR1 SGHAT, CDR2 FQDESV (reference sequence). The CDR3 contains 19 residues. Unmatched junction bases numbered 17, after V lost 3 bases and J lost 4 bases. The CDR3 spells CASSFGGREGRSFADTQYF. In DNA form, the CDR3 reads TGTGCCAGCAGCTTTGGTGGGCGGGAGGGCCGATCTTTCGCAGATACGCAGTATTTT.

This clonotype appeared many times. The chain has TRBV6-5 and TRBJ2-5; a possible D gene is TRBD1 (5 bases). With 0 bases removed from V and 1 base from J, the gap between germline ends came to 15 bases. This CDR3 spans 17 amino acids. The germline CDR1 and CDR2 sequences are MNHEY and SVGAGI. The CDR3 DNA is TGTGCCAGCAGTTACTCGGTCTCGGACACGACCCAAGAGACCCAGTACTTC. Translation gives CASSYSVSDTTQETQYF.

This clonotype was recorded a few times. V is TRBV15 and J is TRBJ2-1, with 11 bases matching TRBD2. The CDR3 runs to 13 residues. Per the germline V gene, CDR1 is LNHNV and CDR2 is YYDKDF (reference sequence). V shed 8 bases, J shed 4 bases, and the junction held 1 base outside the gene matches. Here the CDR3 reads CATLAGGYNEQFF. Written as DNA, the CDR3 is TGTGCCACCCTAGCGGGAGGATACAATGAGCAGTTCTTC.

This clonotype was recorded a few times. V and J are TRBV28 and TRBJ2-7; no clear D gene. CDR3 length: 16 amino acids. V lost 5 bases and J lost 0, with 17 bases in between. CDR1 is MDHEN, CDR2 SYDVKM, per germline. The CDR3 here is CASSPGRWSSSYEQYF. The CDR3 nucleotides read TGTGCCAGCAGTCCTGGACGCTGGAGTAGCTCCTACGAGCAGTACTTC.

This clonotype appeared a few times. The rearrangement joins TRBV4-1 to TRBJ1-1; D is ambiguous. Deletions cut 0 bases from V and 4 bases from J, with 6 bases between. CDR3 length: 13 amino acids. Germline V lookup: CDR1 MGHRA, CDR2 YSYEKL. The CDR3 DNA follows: TGCGCCAGCAGCCAAGAGCCCGGCACTGAAGCTTTCTTT. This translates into CASSQEPGTEAFF.

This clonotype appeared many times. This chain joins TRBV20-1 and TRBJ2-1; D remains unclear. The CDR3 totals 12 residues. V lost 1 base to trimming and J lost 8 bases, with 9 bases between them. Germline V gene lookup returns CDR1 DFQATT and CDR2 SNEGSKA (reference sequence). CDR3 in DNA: TGCAGTGCTAGAGCTCTTGGCTATGAGCAGTTCTTC. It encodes CSARALGYEQFF.

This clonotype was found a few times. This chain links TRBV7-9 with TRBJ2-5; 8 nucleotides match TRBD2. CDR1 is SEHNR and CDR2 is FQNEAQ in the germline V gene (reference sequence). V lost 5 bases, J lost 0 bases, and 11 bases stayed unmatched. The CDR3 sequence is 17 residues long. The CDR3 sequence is CASSTHRLAGDQETQYF. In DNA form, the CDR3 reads TGTGCCAGCAGCACCCACCGTCTAGCGGGCGACCAAGAGACCCAGTACTTC.

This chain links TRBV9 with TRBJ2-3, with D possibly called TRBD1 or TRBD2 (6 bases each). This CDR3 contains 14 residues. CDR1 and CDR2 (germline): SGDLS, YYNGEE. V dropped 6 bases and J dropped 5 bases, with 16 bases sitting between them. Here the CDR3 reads CASTEGGGGDTQYF. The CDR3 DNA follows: TGTGCCAGCACCGAGGGGGGAGGAGGAGATACGCAGTATTTT.

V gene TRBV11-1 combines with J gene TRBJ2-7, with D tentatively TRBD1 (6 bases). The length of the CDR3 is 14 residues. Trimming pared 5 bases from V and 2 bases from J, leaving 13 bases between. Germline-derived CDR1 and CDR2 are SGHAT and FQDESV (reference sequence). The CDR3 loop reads CASSSQGFPYEQYF. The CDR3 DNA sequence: TGTGCCAGCAGCAGCCAGGGGTTTCCCTACGAGCAGTACTTC.

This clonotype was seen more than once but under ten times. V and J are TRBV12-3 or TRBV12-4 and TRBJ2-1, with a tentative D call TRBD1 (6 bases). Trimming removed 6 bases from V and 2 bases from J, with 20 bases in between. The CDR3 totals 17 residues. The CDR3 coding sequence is TGTGCCAGCAGCTTCCATCGGGACATTTACCCCTACAATGAGCAGTTCTTC. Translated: CASSFHRDIYPYNEQFF.

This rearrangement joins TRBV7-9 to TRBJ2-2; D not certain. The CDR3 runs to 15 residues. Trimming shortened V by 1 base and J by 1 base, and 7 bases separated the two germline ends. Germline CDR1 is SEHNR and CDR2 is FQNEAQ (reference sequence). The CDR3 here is CASSLVNRNTGELFF. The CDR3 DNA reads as TGTGCCAGCAGCTTAGTTAACAGGAACACCGGGGAGCTGTTTTTT.

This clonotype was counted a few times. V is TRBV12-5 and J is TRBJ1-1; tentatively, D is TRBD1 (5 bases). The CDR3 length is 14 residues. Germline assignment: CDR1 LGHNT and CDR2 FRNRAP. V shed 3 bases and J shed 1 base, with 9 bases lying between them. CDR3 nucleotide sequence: TGTGCTAGTGGTTTTGAAGGACAGAACACTGAAGCTTTCTTT. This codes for CASGFEGQNTEAFF.

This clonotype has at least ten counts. The CDR3, as DNA: TGTGCCAGCAGTTACGGGACATCCTATGGCTACACCTTC. This translates into CASSYGTSYGYTF. The genes are TRBV6-5 and TRBJ1-2; possibly TRBD1 for D (6 bases). The CDR3 extends over 13 amino acids. V shed 2 bases and J shed 4 bases, with 8 bases lying between them. Per the germline V gene, CDR1 is MNHEY and CDR2 is SVGAGI.

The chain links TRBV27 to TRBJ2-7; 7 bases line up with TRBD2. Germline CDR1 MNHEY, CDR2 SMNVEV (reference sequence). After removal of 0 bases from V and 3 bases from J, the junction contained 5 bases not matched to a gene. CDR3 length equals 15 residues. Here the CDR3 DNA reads TGTGCCAGCAGTTTATCTGGGGGGAGGGGCTACGAGCAGTACTTC. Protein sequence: CASSLSGGRGYEQYF.

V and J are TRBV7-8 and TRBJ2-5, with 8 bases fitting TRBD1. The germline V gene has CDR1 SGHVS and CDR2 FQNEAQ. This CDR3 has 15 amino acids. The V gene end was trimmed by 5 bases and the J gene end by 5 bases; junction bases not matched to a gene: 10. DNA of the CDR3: TGTGCCAGCAGCACCCTCGGACAGGGTCTGGAGACCCAGTACTTC. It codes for CASSTLGQGLETQYF.

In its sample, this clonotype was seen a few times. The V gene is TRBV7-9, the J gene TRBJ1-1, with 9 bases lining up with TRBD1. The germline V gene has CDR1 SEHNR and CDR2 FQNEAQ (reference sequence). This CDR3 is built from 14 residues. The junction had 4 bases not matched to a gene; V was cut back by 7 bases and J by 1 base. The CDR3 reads CASTIQGANTEAFF. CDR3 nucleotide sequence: TGTGCCAGCACCATACAGGGGGCGAACACTGAAGCTTTCTTT.

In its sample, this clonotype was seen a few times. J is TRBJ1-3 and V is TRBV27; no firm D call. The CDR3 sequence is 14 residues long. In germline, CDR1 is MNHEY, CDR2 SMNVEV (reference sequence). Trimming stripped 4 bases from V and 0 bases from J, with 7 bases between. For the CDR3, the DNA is TGTGCCAGCAGTTACGCTGGCTCTGGAAACACCATATATTTT. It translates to CASSYAGSGNTIYF.

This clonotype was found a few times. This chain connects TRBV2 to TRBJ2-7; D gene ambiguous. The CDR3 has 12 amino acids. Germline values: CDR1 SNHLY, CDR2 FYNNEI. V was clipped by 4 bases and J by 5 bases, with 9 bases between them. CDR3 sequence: CASSVQRHEQYF. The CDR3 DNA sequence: TGTGCCAGCAGTGTACAGAGGCACGAGCAGTACTTC.

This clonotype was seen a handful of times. In DNA, the CDR3 is TGCAGCGTTGAAGATATAGAGAAAAAGAAGGAGGGATTCTTCTATGGCTACACCTTC. This codes for CSVEDIEKKKEGFFYGYTF. The chain recombines TRBV29-1 with TRBJ1-2; no definite D call. With 0 bases removed from V and 4 bases from J, the gap between germline ends came to 27 bases. This CDR3 is 19 amino acids long. Germline CDR1 SQVTM, CDR2 ANQGSEA.

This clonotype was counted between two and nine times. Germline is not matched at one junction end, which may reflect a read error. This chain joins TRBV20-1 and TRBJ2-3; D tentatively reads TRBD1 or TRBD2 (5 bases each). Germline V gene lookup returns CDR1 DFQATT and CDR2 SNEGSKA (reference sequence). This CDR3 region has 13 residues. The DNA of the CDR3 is TGCAGTGCGGGGGAACTTGCTCCAGAGACGCAGTATTTT. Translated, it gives CSAGELAPETQYF.

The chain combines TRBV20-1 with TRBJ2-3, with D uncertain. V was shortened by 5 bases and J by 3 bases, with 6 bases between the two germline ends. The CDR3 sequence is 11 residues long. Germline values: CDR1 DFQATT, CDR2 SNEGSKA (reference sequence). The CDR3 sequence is CSAPLTDTQYF. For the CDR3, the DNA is TGCAGTGCTCCCTTGACAGATACGCAGTATTTT.

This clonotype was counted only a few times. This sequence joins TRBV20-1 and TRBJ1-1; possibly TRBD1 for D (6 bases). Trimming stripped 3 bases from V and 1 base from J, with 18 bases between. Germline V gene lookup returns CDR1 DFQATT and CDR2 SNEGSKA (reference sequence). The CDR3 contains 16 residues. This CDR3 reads CSARPTSGGWNTEAFF. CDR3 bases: TGCAGTGCTAGGCCCACCTCCGGGGGCTGGAACACTGAAGCTTTCTTT.

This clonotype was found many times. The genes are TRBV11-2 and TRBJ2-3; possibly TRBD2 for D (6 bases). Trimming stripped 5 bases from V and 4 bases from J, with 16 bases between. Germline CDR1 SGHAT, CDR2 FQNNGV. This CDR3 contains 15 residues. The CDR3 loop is CASSPPGSGADTQYF. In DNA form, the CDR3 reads TGTGCCAGCAGCCCTCCCGGGAGTGGGGCAGATACGCAGTATTTT.

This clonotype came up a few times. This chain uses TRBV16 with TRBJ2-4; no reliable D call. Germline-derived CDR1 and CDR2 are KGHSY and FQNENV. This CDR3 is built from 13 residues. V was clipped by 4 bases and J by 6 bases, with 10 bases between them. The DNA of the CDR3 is TGTGCCAGCAGCCCCCGGGCCCCAAACATTCAGTACTTC. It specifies CASSPRAPNIQYF. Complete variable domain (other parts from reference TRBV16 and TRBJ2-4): GEEVAQTPKHLVRGEGQKAKLYCAPIKGHSYVFWYQQVLKNEFKFLISFQNENVFDETGMPKERFSAKCLPNSPCSLEIQATKLEDSAVYFCASSPRAPNIQYFGAGTRLSVL.